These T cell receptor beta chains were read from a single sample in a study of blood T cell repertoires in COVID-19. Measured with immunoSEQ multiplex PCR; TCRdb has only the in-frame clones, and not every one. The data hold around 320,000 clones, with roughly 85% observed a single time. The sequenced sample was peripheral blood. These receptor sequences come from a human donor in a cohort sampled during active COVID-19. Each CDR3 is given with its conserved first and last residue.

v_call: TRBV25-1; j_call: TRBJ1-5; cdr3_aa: CASSEGALEGQPQHF
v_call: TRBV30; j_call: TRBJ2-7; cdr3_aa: CAWSVGQAHSYEQYF
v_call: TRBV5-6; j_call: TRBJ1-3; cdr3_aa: CASSRDLATGNTIYF
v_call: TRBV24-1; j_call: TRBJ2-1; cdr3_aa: CATSDLLTAGPDEQFF
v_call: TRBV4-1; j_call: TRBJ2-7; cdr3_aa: CASSQDKLAANYEQYF
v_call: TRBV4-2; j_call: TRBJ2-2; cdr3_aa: CASSPYRAGELFF
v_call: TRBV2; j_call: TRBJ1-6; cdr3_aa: CARTRPGQGNSPLHF
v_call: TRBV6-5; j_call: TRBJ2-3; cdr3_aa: CATSIVTDTQYF
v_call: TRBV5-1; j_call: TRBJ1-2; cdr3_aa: CASSYGQNYGYTF
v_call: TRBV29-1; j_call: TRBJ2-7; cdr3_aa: CSAQGSSYEQYF
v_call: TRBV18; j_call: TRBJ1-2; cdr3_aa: CASSPLGGAGYTF
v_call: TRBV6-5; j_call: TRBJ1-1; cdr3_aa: CATWTGLVTEAFF
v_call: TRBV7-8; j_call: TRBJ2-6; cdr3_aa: CASGGQISGANVLTF
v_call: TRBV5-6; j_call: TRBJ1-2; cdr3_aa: CASSSGQSDGYTF
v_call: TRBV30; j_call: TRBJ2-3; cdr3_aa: CAGTAPSQDTQYF
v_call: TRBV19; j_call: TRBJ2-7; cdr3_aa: CASSITRNYEQYF
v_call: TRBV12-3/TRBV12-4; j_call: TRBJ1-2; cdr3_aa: CASSWTAGYGYTF
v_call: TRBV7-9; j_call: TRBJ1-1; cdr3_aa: CASSLQGAMEAFF